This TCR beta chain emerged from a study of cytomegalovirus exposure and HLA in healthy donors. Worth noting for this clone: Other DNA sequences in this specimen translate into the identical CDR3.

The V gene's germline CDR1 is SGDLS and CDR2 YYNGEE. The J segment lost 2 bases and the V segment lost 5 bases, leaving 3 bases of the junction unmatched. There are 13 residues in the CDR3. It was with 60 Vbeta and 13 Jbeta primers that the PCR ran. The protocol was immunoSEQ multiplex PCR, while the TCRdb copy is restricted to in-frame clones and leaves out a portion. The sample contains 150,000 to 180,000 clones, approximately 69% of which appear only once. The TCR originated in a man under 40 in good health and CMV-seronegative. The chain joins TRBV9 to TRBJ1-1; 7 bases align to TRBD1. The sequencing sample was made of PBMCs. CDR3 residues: CASSAGGNTEAFF. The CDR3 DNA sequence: TGTGCCAGCAGTGCAGGGGGTAACACTGAAGCTTTCTTT.